This T cell receptor (beta chain) was profiled in a study of T cell responses to AZD1222 COVID-19 vaccine. The repertoire was sequenced with immunoSEQ multiplex PCR; TCRdb's copy has only in-frame clones and lacks some. In the table there are 130,000 or so clones, 75% to 95% of which are singletons. The ends were cut back, 6 bases at V and 5 bases at J, with 17 bases in the middle. There are 14 residues in the CDR3. CDR1 and CDR2 from the germline V gene are MDHEN and SYDVKM. The sample here was peripheral blood, taken 28 days after the second AZD1222 dose. The rearrangement uses TRBV28 and TRBJ2-7; TRBD1 is a possible D gene (6 bases). This receptor was identified in an adult who received the AZD1222 COVID-19 vaccine. The DNA of the CDR3 is TGTGCCAGCAGCCCGAGTTACAGGGACCACGAGCAGTACGTC. This translates into CASSPSYRDHEQYV.